One sample yielded the 17 T cell receptor beta chains listed below, sequenced in a study of PD-1 blockade in classical Hodgkin lymphoma. Time point given: cycle 4 day 1 (C4D1), after less than 7 weeks of nivolumab. Relapses following autologous stem cell transplantation were seen in all patients, with brentuximab vedotin exposure varying. Assay used: immunoSEQ multiplex PCR; TCRdb lists only in-frame clones, some missing. The sample holds some 110,000 clones, approximately 89% seen once. Sequenced here: peripheral blood mononuclear cells (PBMCs), sampled before the fourth cycle of nivolumab. Every receptor here comes from a human donor with classical Hodgkin lymphoma.

The rearrangement links TRBV5-1 to TRBJ2-5, with TRBD2 matching over 12 bases. Unmatched junction bases numbered 20, after V lost 7 bases and J lost 4 bases. There are 19 residues in the CDR3. Germline loops: CDR1 SGHRS, CDR2 YFSETQ. The CDR3: CASQGLAGYFIRDRETQYF. CDR3 nucleotides: TGCGCCAGCCAGGGACTAGCGGGCTATTTTATCAGGGATAGAGAGACCCAGTACTTC.

The V gene is TRBV5-4, the J gene TRBJ2-2; maybe TRBD1 (6 bases). Germline CDR1 is SGHNT and CDR2 is YYREEE (reference sequence). This CDR3 has 14 residues. V was shortened by 4 bases and J by 7 bases, with 14 bases between the two germline ends. CDR3 nucleotides: TGTGCCAGCAGCGCCGGACAGAAGGGCGGGGAGCTGTTTTTT. It is translated as CASSAGQKGGELFF.

The CDR3 DNA reads as TGCGCCAGCAGCCCCCGCCTAGCGGGAGGGGGTAACACAGATACGCAGTATTTT. It specifies CASSPRLAGGGNTDTQYF. The chain carries TRBV4-1 and TRBJ2-3; 12 bases fit TRBD2. Germline loops: CDR1 MGHRA, CDR2 YSYEKL. V lost 4 bases, J lost 2 bases, and 10 bases stayed unmatched. The length of the CDR3 is 18 residues.

This sequence joins TRBV28 and TRBJ2-2; tentatively, D is TRBD1 or TRBD2 (5 bases each). V was clipped by 9 bases and J by 0 bases, with 14 bases between them. Per germline, CDR1 MDHEN and CDR2 SYDVKM. The CDR3 loop spans 15 amino acids. The CDR3 spells CASINQGANTGELFF. CDR3 sequence (DNA): TGTGCCAGTATAAATCAGGGAGCGAACACCGGGGAGCTGTTTTTT.

V usage is TRBV7-9 and J usage is TRBJ2-1; D unresolved. Looked up from germline, CDR1 is SEHNR and CDR2 is FQNEAQ (reference sequence). Trimming shortened V by 7 bases and J by 3 bases, and 16 bases separated the two germline ends. The length of the CDR3 is 15 residues. CDR3 sequence (DNA): TGTGCCAGCACCCCCAGGAGTCAAAGCTACAATGAGCAGTTCTTC. This sequence encodes CASTPRSQSYNEQFF. Combining the CDR3 with reference TRBV7-9 and TRBJ2-1 gives the whole variable domain DTGVSQNPRHKITKRGQNVTFRCDPISEHNRLYWYRQTLGQGPEFLTYFQNEAQLEKSRLLSDRFSAERPKGSFSTLEIQRTEQGDSAMYLCASTPRSQSYNEQFFGPGTRLTVL.

The genes are TRBV19 and TRBJ1-5; D perhaps matches TRBD1 (5 bases). V lost 2 bases and J lost 4, with 15 bases in between. This CDR3 is built from 16 residues. CDR1 LNHDA and CDR2 SQIVND come from the germline V gene (reference sequence). The CDR3 sequence is CASSIIVGPGNQPQHF. The CDR3 DNA follows: TGTGCCAGTAGTATAATAGTGGGGCCAGGGAATCAGCCCCAGCATTTT.

This chain links TRBV7-2 with TRBJ2-1; 12 nucleotides agree with TRBD2. With V trimmed by 0 bases and J by 4 bases, 10 bases remained unmatched. Germline-derived CDR1 and CDR2 are SGHTA and FQGNSA. The CDR3 sequence is 19 residues long. CDR3 coding DNA: TGTGCCAGCAGCTTAGCGCATATAAGGACTAGCGGGACGTACAATGAGCAGTTCTTC. Amino acid sequence: CASSLAHIRTSGTYNEQFF.

This clone appeared a single time. This chain connects TRBV5-8 to TRBJ2-7; no reliable D call. With 0 bases removed from V and 5 bases from J, the gap between germline ends came to 12 bases. Germline V lookup: CDR1 SGHTS, CDR2 YDEGEE. This CDR3 contains 14 residues. The CDR3 nucleotides read TGTGCCAGCAGCTTGGCCCGAGAATACCACGAGCAGTACTTC. Its protein is CASSLAREYHEQYF.

CDR3 in amino acids: CATSRDVVTEAFF. The CDR3 region has the DNA TGTGCCACCAGCAGAGATGTCGTTACTGAAGCTTTCTTT. The chain uses TRBV15 and TRBJ1-1; D not certain. V was cut by 0 bases and J by 5 bases, with 7 bases left in between. Germline V CDR1 and CDR2: LNHNV, YYDKDF (reference sequence). The CDR3 totals 13 residues.

The chain employs TRBV11-3 and TRBJ2-1; 7 nucleotides align to TRBD1. Trimming at V came to 5 bases and at J to 4 bases, leaving 5 bases not matched to a gene. CDR1 is SGHNT and CDR2 is YENEEA in the germline V gene. The CDR3 extends over 14 amino acids. This chain's CDR3 is CASSLGTAYNEQFF. The CDR3 coding sequence is TGTGCCAGCAGCCTCGGGACAGCATACAATGAGCAGTTCTTC.

V is TRBV5-5 and J is TRBJ1-5; TRBD1 might be the D (5 bases). V was trimmed by 4 bases and J by 4 bases, leaving 12 bases between them. Germline V gene lookup returns CDR1 SGHKS and CDR2 YYEKEE (reference sequence). The CDR3 spans 14 residues. This CDR3 is CASSGGASNQPQHF. The CDR3 DNA sequence: TGTGCCAGCAGCGGCGGGGCTTCAAATCAGCCCCAGCATTTT.

The chain joins TRBV4-3 to TRBJ2-2; TRBD2 agrees at 13 bases. The CDR3 runs 16 residues. V lost 4 bases, J lost 8 bases, and 7 bases stayed unmatched. Germline V gene lookup returns CDR1 LGHNA and CDR2 YSLEER. The CDR3 DNA follows: TGCGCCAGCAGCCCAACTAGCGGGAGGGTTATGGGGGAGCTGTTTTTT. Amino acids: CASSPTSGRVMGELFF.

The V gene is TRBV5-1, the J gene TRBJ2-7; tentatively, D is TRBD2 (6 bases). Per germline, CDR1 SGHRS and CDR2 YFSETQ. V lost 4 bases and J 0 bases, leaving 11 bases between the germline ends. The CDR3 is 14 residues long. CDR3 loop: CASSRDWDSYEQYF. The DNA of the CDR3 is TGCGCCAGCAGCCGGGACTGGGACTCCTACGAGCAGTACTTC.

This clone was picked up a small number of times. The J gene is TRBJ1-4, the V gene TRBV6-5, with D possibly TRBD1 on 6 matching bases. CDR1 is MNHEY, CDR2 SVGAGI, per germline. V shed 3 bases and J shed 5 bases, with 10 bases lying between them. The CDR3 sequence is 14 residues long. CDR3 in amino acids: CASSYDRRNEKLFF. The DNA for the CDR3 is TGTGCCAGCAGTTATGACAGGCGAAATGAAAAACTGTTTTTT.

This clone was observed once. The chain combines TRBV5-8 with TRBJ1-1; the D is unclear. The length of the CDR3 is 12 residues. Trimming pared 2 bases from V and 5 bases from J, leaving 7 bases between. Germline V gene data show CDR1 as SGHTS and CDR2 as YDEGEE. The CDR3 region is CASSFPRTEAFF. The CDR3 nucleotides read TGTGCCAGCAGCTTTCCACGGACTGAAGCTTTCTTT.

This sequence joins TRBV7-9 and TRBJ2-5; TRBD1 is a possible D gene (6 bases). This CDR3 comprises 15 residues. With 2 bases removed from V and 0 bases from J, the gap between germline ends came to 10 bases. Germline V lookup: CDR1 SEHNR, CDR2 FQNEAQ (reference sequence). In DNA form, the CDR3 reads TGTGCCAGCAGCTTAACCGGGACATACCAAGAGACCCAGTACTTC. As protein: CASSLTGTYQETQYF.

The chain uses TRBV2 and TRBJ1-2; D ambiguous. This CDR3 region has 13 residues. V was shortened by 5 bases and J by 3 bases, with 10 bases between the two germline ends. Germline V CDR1 and CDR2: SNHLY, FYNNEI. The DNA for the CDR3 is TGTGCCAGCAGTAAAGAAGGAGACTATGGCTACACCTTC. Translation gives CASSKEGDYGYTF. Together with reference TRBV2 and TRBJ1-2, the CDR3 gives the full variable domain: EPEVTQTPSHQVTQMGQEVILRCVPISNHLYFYWYRQILGQKVEFLVSFYNNEISEKSEIFDDQFSVERPDGSNFTLKIRSTKLEDSAMYFCASSKEGDYGYTFGSGTRLTVV.